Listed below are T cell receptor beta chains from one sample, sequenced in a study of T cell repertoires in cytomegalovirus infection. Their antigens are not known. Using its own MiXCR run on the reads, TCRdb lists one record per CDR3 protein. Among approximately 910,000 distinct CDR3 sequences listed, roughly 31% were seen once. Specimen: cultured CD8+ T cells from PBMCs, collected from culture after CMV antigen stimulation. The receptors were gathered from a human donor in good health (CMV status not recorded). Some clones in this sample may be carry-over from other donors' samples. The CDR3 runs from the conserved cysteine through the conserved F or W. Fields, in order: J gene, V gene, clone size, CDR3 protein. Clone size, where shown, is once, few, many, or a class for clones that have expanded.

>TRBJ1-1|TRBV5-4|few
CASSHGSSEAFF
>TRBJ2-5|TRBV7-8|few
CASSLKSNEGTREETQYF
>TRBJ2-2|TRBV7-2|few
CASSAPGQGPTGELFF
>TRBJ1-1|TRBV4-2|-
CASSQVVREAEDTEAFF
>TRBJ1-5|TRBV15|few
CATSRDMGVNQPQHF
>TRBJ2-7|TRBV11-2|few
CASSIRGRGEQYF
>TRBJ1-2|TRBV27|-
CASSSPGRDREFF
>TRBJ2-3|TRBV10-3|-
CAISVVGLAGDTDTQYF
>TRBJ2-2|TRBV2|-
CASSSGPSSRELFF
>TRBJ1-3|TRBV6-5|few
CASRFGGTGNTIYF
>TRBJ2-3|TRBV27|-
CASRTRGDDTDTQYF
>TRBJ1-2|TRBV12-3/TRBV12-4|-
CASSSTRTNYGYTF
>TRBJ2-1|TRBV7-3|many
CASSLPGLYNEQFF
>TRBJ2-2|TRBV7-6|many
CASSPGTRITGELFF
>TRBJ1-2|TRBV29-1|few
CSVGNGYTF
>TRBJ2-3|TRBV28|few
CASSSDSLTDTQYF
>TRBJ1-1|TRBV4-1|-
CASTLGPASEAFF
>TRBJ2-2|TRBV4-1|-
CASSQVGLAGGRDTGELFF
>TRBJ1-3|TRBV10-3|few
CAISSSLRSSGNTIYF
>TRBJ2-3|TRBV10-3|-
CAIRDTETSSTDTQYF
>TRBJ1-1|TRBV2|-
CASTQGGGEAFF
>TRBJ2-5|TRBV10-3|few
CAISELQGSQETQYF
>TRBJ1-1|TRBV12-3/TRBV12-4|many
CASSPLAGEAFF
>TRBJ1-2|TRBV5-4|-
CASSLDPRGNGYTF
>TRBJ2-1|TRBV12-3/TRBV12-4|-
CASSIRTSGEQFF
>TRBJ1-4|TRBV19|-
CATTRDGKKLFF
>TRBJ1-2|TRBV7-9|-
CASRSGQGANSDYGYTF
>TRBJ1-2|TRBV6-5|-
CASSYKGYPAGYTF
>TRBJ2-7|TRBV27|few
CASSFGVTGVRVEQYF
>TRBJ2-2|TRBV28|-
CASSSRRTGGELFF
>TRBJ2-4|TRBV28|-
CASSSWTGENIQYF
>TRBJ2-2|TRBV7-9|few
CASSPTGMNTGELFF
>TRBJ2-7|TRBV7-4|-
CASSLAWGQGKEQYF
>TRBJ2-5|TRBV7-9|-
CASRGGAETQYF
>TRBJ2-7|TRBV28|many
CASNPLAGVYEQYF
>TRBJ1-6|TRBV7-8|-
CASSLVRPRTPRDSPLHF
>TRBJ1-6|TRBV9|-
CASSGGQGPFSPLHF